A single sample is the source of the 22 T cell receptor beta chains below, sequenced in a study of control samples from healthy donors and cancer patients. Repertoires were generated with immunoSEQ multiplex PCR, while TCRdb's copy carries only in-frame clones and drops some. Among roughly 190,000 clones listed, roughly nine tenths were seen once. Material for sequencing was blood. The origin of the receptors is a man aged 25 to 45 in good health.

The chain recombines TRBV6-5 with TRBJ1-4; the match to TRBD1 covers 7 bases. Germline lookup yields CDR1 MNHEY and CDR2 SVGAGI. The CDR3 runs to 13 residues. V lost 7 bases and J lost 4; bases outside the gene matches: 3. The CDR3 DNA reads as TGTGCCAGCATGGGGGACAGTAATGAAAAACTGTTTTTT. It codes for CASMGDSNEKLFF.

The J gene is TRBJ1-2, the V gene TRBV27; 7 positions agree with TRBD1. With V trimmed by 6 bases and J by 0 bases, 7 bases remained unmatched. The CDR3 spans 15 residues. Germline V gene sequence: CDR1 MNHEY, CDR2 SMNVEV (reference sequence). This CDR3 is CASRKMGTANYGYTF. The CDR3 DNA follows: TGTGCCAGCAGGAAGATGGGGACAGCTAACTATGGCTACACCTTC.

The J gene is TRBJ1-5, the V gene TRBV12-5; D is unclear. Germline lookup yields CDR1 LGHNT and CDR2 FRNRAP. The CDR3 extends over 15 amino acids. The ends were cut back, 7 bases at V and 1 base at J, with 14 bases in the middle. The CDR3 loop is CASAMRTESNQPQHF. CDR3 in DNA: TGTGCTAGTGCCATGCGGACGGAAAGCAATCAGCCCCAGCATTTT.

This clone has a handful of counts. This rearrangement joins TRBV3-1 (or the pseudogene TRBV3-2) to TRBJ2-7; 9 bases match TRBD1. Germline V gene sequence: CDR1 LGHDT, CDR2 YNNKEL (reference sequence). The CDR3 runs to 12 residues. V was pared by 4 bases and J by 7 bases, with 2 bases of the junction left unmatched. The CDR3 spells CASSLTGGEQYF. DNA of the CDR3: TGTGCCAGCAGCCTGACAGGGGGTGAGCAGTACTTC.

V usage is TRBV6-2 or TRBV6-3 and J usage is TRBJ1-1, with 11 bases matching TRBD1. CDR3 length equals 15 residues. J was trimmed by 4 bases and V by 3 bases; bases with no gene match: 4. Germline V gene data show CDR1 as MNHEY and CDR2 as SVGEGT. The CDR3 DNA reads as TGTGCCAGCAGTTATCAAGGACAGGGGGCCACTGAAGCTTTCTTT. Translated: CASSYQGQGATEAFF.

This clone was counted a single time. J is TRBJ2-7 and V is TRBV11-2; 8 bases agree with TRBD1. Germline assignment: CDR1 SGHAT and CDR2 FQNNGV. This CDR3 contains 17 residues. Unmatched junction bases numbered 7, after V lost 0 bases and J lost 0 bases. CDR3 bases: TGTGCCAGCAGCTTAGACTGGACAGGGATCAGCTCCTACGAGCAGTACTTC. It translates to CASSLDWTGISSYEQYF.

This clone was observed once. The V call is TRBV5-1, the J call TRBJ2-2; 9 positions match TRBD1. The CDR3 covers 16 residues. With V trimmed by 0 bases and J by 6 bases, 6 bases remained unmatched. Germline values: CDR1 SGHRS, CDR2 YFSETQ. DNA of the CDR3: TGCGCCAGCAGCTTGGTAACAGGGGGCGTCGCCGGGGAGCTGTTTTTT. Amino acid sequence: CASSLVTGGVAGELFF.

J is TRBJ2-1 and V is TRBV6-1, with no clear D. V lost 2 bases, J lost 2 bases, and 10 bases lay in between. This CDR3 is 15 amino acids long. In germline, CDR1 is MNHNS, CDR2 SASEGT. The CDR3, as DNA: TGTGCCAGCAGTGAACGGGCCAAACCCTACAATGAGCAGTTCTTC. Amino acid sequence: CASSERAKPYNEQFF.

V usage is TRBV18 and J usage is TRBJ2-7; D possibly matches TRBD1 or TRBD2 (5 bases each). This CDR3 contains 15 residues. V was cut by 2 bases and J by 7 bases, with 18 bases left in between. The V gene's germline CDR1 is KGHSH and CDR2 LQKENI. The CDR3 loop is CASSPTRGPQGEQYF. CDR3 bases: TGTGCCAGCTCACCAACGAGGGGCCCCCAGGGTGAGCAGTACTTC. Variable domain in full (rest from reference TRBV18 and TRBJ2-7): NAGVMQNPRHLVRRRGQEARLRCSPMKGHSHVYWYRQLPEEGLKFMVYLQKENIIDESGMPKERFSAEFPKEGPSILRIQQVVRGDSAAYFCASSPTRGPQGEQYFGPGTRLTVT.

In this sample, this clone turned up a few times. Written as DNA, the CDR3 is TGCGCCAGCAGCCCACAGGGGCCAACCTACAATGAGCAGTTCTTC. Translating gives CASSPQGPTYNEQFF. The V gene is TRBV5-1, the J gene TRBJ2-1; TRBD1 aligns across 7 bases. The CDR3 has 15 residues. Germline-derived CDR1 and CDR2 are SGHRS and YFSETQ. The V gene end was trimmed by 4 bases and the J gene end by 2 bases; junction bases not matched to a gene: 6.

The chain has TRBV3-1 (or the pseudogene TRBV3-2) and TRBJ1-2; D is undetermined. V dropped 3 bases and J dropped 3 bases, with 8 bases sitting between them. Germline values: CDR1 LGHDT, CDR2 YNNKEL (reference sequence). The CDR3 totals 13 residues. The CDR3 here is CASSQGTDYGYTF. Here the CDR3 DNA reads TGTGCCAGCAGCCAGGGCACGGACTATGGCTACACCTTC.

This clone has just one count. The genes are TRBV2 and TRBJ1-6; no clear D gene. Germline V lookup: CDR1 SNHLY, CDR2 FYNNEI. The CDR3 consists of 13 residues. Trimming removed 7 bases at V and 2 bases at J, with 6 bases between. The CDR3 bases are TGTGCCAGCAATAAACCCTATAATTCACCCCTCCACTTT. It encodes CASNKPYNSPLHF.

The rearrangement links TRBV5-6 to TRBJ1-6; no firm D call. The CDR3 runs to 17 residues. CDR1 and CDR2 from the germline V gene are SGHDT and YYEEEE. Trimming removed 0 bases at V and 9 bases at J, with 19 bases between. The CDR3 DNA sequence: TGTGCCAGCAGCTTGGGACCCTACTTAACGAGGTCTTCACCCCTCCACTTT. Translating it yields CASSLGPYLTRSSPLHF.

The chain combines TRBV2 with TRBJ1-2, with D perhaps TRBD1 (5 bases). V gave up 0 bases and J gave up 8 bases, with 10 bases separating them. CDR3 length equals 13 residues. The germline V gene encodes CDR1 SNHLY and CDR2 FYNNEI. The CDR3 coding sequence is TGTGCCAGCAGTGAAGCCGGGGGAAGCGGCTACACCTTC. This sequence encodes CASSEAGGSGYTF.

This chain connects TRBV5-1 to TRBJ2-1; a weak D match, TRBD1 (5 bases). Germline CDR1 is SGHRS and CDR2 is YFSETQ. The V gene lost 0 bases and the J gene lost 2 bases, with 6 bases spanning the gap. The CDR3 extends over 14 amino acids. The CDR3 sequence: CASSLEGPYNEQFF. In DNA form, the CDR3 reads TGCGCCAGCAGCTTGGAGGGGCCCTACAATGAGCAGTTCTTC.

This clone is medium-sized. The rearrangement joins TRBV6-4 to TRBJ2-3, with unresolved D. This CDR3 has 10 amino acids. V lost 7 bases and J lost 6, with 5 bases in between. Looked up from germline, CDR1 is MRHNA and CDR2 is SNTAGT. CDR3 nucleotide sequence: TGTGCCAGCATTCGGGATACGCAGTATTTT. Protein sequence: CASIRDTQYF.

The chain links TRBV27 to TRBJ1-6, with 8 bases identical to TRBD1. This CDR3 has 15 amino acids. Germline-derived CDR1 and CDR2 are MNHEY and SMNVEV (reference sequence). V was clipped by 7 bases and J by 6 bases; unmatched bases: 8. CDR3 region: CASTRGQTGNSPLHF. The DNA of the CDR3 is TGTGCCAGCACCAGGGGGCAGACGGGTAATTCACCCCTCCACTTT.

This chain uses TRBV4-1 with TRBJ2-7, with 8 bases identical to TRBD1. Losses at the gene ends were 3 bases for V and 3 bases for J; bases not matched to a gene: 7. Germline lookup yields CDR1 MGHRA and CDR2 YSYEKL. This CDR3 spans 15 amino acids. The CDR3, as DNA: TGCGCCAGCAGCCAGACCCGGACAGGGCTCTACGAGCAGTACTTC. This encodes CASSQTRTGLYEQYF.

This clone was detected a few times. The chain has TRBV4-1 and TRBJ1-4; 10 bases are shared with TRBD1. CDR3 size: 16 residues. In germline, CDR1 is MGHRA, CDR2 YSYEKL. V was clipped by 5 bases and J by 7 bases; unmatched bases: 10. The CDR3 region has the DNA TGCGCCAGCAGCTCCCGGACCCGGGACAGGGGTGAAAAACTGTTTTTT. Translated: CASSSRTRDRGEKLFF.

The chain couples TRBV19 to TRBJ1-3, with TRBD1 as a possible D gene (6 bases). CDR3 size: 18 residues. V was trimmed by 4 bases and J by 0 bases, leaving 19 bases between them. Germline V gene data show CDR1 as LNHDA and CDR2 as SQIVND (reference sequence). This CDR3 reads CASSTDRSTRLSGNTIYF. The CDR3 DNA follows: TGTGCCAGTAGTACCGACAGGAGCACACGGCTCTCTGGAAACACCATATATTTT.

This chain links TRBV11-1 with TRBJ2-3; D not certain. Trimming cost V 5 bases and J 4 bases, with 10 bases left between them. The CDR3 consists of 13 residues. Germline assignment: CDR1 SGHAT and CDR2 FQDESV (reference sequence). The CDR3 nucleotides are TGTGCCAGCAGCCCCAGCATGGCAGATACGCAGTATTTT. Translated: CASSPSMADTQYF.

To note about this clone: Other DNA sequences in the sample encode the same CDR3. The gene calls are TRBV5-6 and TRBJ1-2; 8 bases are shared with TRBD1. Trimming at V came to 2 bases and at J to 4 bases, leaving 4 bases not matched to a gene. Germline loops: CDR1 SGHDT, CDR2 YYEEEE. This CDR3 comprises 14 residues. The CDR3 loop reads CASSLGQGAYGYTF. CDR3 nucleotide sequence: TGTGCCAGCAGCTTAGGACAGGGCGCCTATGGCTACACCTTC.